The entry that follows covers one T cell receptor (beta chain) sequence. This entry comes from a study of blood T cell repertoires in COVID-19. As for the study in general: In each case, the material was cDNA or gDNA derived from T cells, B-cell-depleted T cells, or PBMCs.

The CDR3 extends over 20 amino acids. Germline CDR1 MNHEY, CDR2 SVGEGT. The V and J ends lost 0 bases and 4 bases, in that order; junction bases with no gene match: 16. Clones were read by immunoSEQ multiplex PCR, and TCRdb kept only the in-frame ones, dropping some. The sample contains 350,000 to 400,000 clones, approximately 90% of which appear only once. This TCR was sampled from a woman in her late teens or twenties who had recovered from COVID-19. This rearrangement joins TRBV6-2 or TRBV6-3 to TRBJ1-5; 9 positions agree with TRBD1. What was sequenced was PBMCs or T cells enriched from blood (not recorded which). The DNA of the CDR3 is TGTGCCAGCAGTTACTCGATGTTCACACCGGGACAGGGTCCAAATCAGCCCCAGCATTTT. This sequence encodes CASSYSMFTPGQGPNQPQHF.